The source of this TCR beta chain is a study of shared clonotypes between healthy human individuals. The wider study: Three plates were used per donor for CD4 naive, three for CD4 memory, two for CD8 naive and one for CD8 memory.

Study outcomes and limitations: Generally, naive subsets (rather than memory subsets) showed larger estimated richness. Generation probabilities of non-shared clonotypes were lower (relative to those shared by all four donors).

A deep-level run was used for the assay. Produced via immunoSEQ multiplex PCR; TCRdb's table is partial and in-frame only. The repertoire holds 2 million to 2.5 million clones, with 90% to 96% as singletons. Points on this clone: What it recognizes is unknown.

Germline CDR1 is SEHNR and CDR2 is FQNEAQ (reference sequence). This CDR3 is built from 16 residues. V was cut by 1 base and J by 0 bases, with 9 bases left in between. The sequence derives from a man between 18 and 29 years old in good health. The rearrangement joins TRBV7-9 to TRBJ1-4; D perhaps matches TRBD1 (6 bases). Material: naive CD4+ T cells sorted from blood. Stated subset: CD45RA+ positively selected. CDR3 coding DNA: TGTGCCAGCAGCTTAGGAACAGGGACAACTAATGAAAAACTGTTTTTT. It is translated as CASSLGTGTTNEKLFF.